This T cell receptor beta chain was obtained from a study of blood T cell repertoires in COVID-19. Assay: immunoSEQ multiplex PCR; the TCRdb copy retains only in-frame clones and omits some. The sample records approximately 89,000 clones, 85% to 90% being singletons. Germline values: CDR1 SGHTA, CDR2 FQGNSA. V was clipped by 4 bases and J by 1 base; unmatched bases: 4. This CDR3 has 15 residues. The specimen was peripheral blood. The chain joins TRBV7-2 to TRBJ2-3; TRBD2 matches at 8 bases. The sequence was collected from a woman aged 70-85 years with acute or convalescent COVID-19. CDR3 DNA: TGTGCCAGCAGCTCGCTAGCGGGTCGCACAGATACGCAGTATTTT. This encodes CASSSLAGRTDTQYF.